The next 19 T cell receptor beta chains were all read from a single sample in a study of T cells in Graves' hyperthyroidism and ophthalmopathy. Amplification yielded TCR beta CDR3 regions, with RNA transcripts as the source. Researchers ran a first-round RT-PCR on the TCR CDR3 using the HTBI primer set. TCRdb re-analysed the multiplex PCR reads in MiXCR, keeping a single row per CDR3 protein. Altogether 300,000 to 450,000 distinct CDR3 sequences are present, roughly 14% being singletons, with the ten largest covering 28%. Sequences were obtained from blood. Every receptor here comes from a woman aged 18-35 years with Graves' hyperthyroidism that later progressed to Graves' ophthalmopathy.

This clonotype was seen repeatedly, ten times or more. The J gene is TRBJ1-3, the V gene TRBV28; D is ambiguous. V lost 2 bases and J lost 2, with 16 bases in between. CDR1 is MDHEN, CDR2 SYDVKM, per germline. This CDR3 is 17 amino acids long. Here the CDR3 reads CASSLLGAGNPGNTIYF. The CDR3, as DNA: TGTGCCAGCAGTTTACTAGGTGCAGGCAATCCTGGAAACACCATATATTTT. Full variable domain (outside the CDR3, taken from reference TRBV28 and TRBJ1-3): DVKVTQSSRYLVKRTGEKVFLECVQDMDHENMFWYRQDPGLGLRLIYFSYDVKMKEKGDIPEGYSVSREKKERFSLILESASTNQTSMYLCASSLLGAGNPGNTIYFGEGSWLTVV.

About this clonotype: A clone one base away is much larger, so this may be a read error. The chain uses TRBV30 and TRBJ2-1, with D possibly matching TRBD1 (5 bases). Trimming left V 5 bases short and J 2 bases short, with 16 bases between. The CDR3 spans 15 residues. CDR1 and CDR2 from the germline V gene are GTSNPN and SVGIG (reference sequence). The CDR3 DNA follows: TGTGCCTGGGGTCCCGACAGTGGAGCCTACAATGAGCAGTTCTTC. Translating it yields CAWGPDSGAYNEQFF.

This clonotype was recorded at least ten times. V usage is TRBV7-9 and J usage is TRBJ2-7; 7 bases match TRBD2. Trimming at V came to 4 bases and at J to 4 bases, leaving 16 bases not matched to a gene. This CDR3 spans 17 amino acids. CDR1 and CDR2 from the germline V gene are SEHNR and FQNEAQ (reference sequence). The CDR3 DNA is TGTGCCAGCAGCTCGCTAGCGGTAGGATTTGTTATGTACGAGCAGTACTTC. Translating it yields CASSSLAVGFVMYEQYF.

The chain couples TRBV4-1 to TRBJ2-4; D perhaps matches TRBD1 (5 bases). Trimming removed 0 bases at V and 0 bases at J, with 12 bases between. The V gene's germline CDR1 is MGHRA and CDR2 YSYEKL. The CDR3 runs 17 residues. DNA of the CDR3: TGCGCCAGCAGCCAAGAGTGGGGCTTGTTAGCCAAAAACATTCAGTACTTC. Translating gives CASSQEWGLLAKNIQYF.

This chain uses TRBV18 with TRBJ2-7; D unresolved. The V end was cut by 1 base, the J end by 2 bases, with 9 bases between. Germline-derived CDR1 and CDR2 are KGHSH and LQKENI. The CDR3 sequence is 14 residues long. CDR3 nucleotide sequence: TGTGCCAGCTCACCACTCGACGGAACCTACGAGCAGTACTTC. It translates to CASSPLDGTYEQYF.

The chain employs TRBV20-1 and TRBJ1-5, with 9 bases fitting TRBD1. This CDR3 is built from 16 residues. CDR1 is DFQATT, CDR2 SNEGSKA, per germline (reference sequence). The J segment lost 3 bases and the V segment lost 0 bases, leaving 6 bases of the junction unmatched. CDR3 in amino acids: CSARDPGQGPNQPQHF. The CDR3 DNA is TGCAGTGCTAGAGATCCGGGACAGGGACCCAATCAGCCCCAGCATTTT.

The chain links TRBV29-1 to TRBJ2-7; D not resolved. In germline, CDR1 is SQVTM, CDR2 ANQGSEA. The CDR3 contains 13 residues. Trimming stripped 4 bases from V and 0 bases from J, with 10 bases between. The CDR3 region is CSVVPLSSYEQYF. The CDR3 nucleotides read TGCAGCGTTGTGCCTCTAAGCTCCTACGAGCAGTACTTC.

This clonotype was observed a handful of times. The chain links TRBV27 to TRBJ2-1, with D possibly being TRBD1 (5 bases). This CDR3 region has 10 residues. Germline CDR1 reads MNHEY; CDR2 reads SMNVEV (reference sequence). The V end was cut by 11 bases, the J end by 8 bases, with 10 bases between. The CDR3 coding sequence is TGTGCCGTAGGGGTCCATGAGCAGTTCTTC. Protein sequence: CAVGVHEQFF.

The table lists this clonotype with a few counts. The chain carries TRBV20-1 and TRBJ1-5, with D possibly being TRBD1 (5 bases). Germline V gene data show CDR1 as DFQATT and CDR2 as SNEGSKA (reference sequence). The CDR3 loop spans 15 amino acids. With 3 bases removed from V and 2 bases from J, the gap between germline ends came to 14 bases. CDR3 residues: CSARRRPGGNQPQHF. Written as DNA, the CDR3 is TGCAGTGCTAGGAGACGGCCGGGGGGCAATCAGCCCCAGCATTTT.

Many counts were recorded for this clonotype. V is TRBV6-6 and J is TRBJ2-7; no reliable D call. Germline CDR1 and CDR2: MNHNY and SVGAGI (reference sequence). CDR3 length: 15 residues. V was clipped by 0 bases and J by 4 bases, with 13 bases between them. CDR3 sequence (DNA): TGTGCCAGCAGTTACTCCACATCTGTTGAATACGAGCAGTACTTC. Its translation is CASSYSTSVEYEQYF.

This clonotype has ten or more counts. At one boundary the junction diverges from the germline segment, which might be a read error. The chain employs TRBV3-1 and TRBJ2-7; D not resolved. CDR3 length: 11 residues. Germline CDR1 LGHDT, CDR2 YNNKEL (reference sequence). In DNA form, the CDR3 reads TGTGCCAGCAGCCAAGCGGCGTACGTTCACTTC. Protein: CASSQAAYVHF.

At least ten counts were recorded for this clonotype. The junction departs from the called germline gene at one end, perhaps through a read error. The chain joins TRBV19 to TRBJ1-1, with D possibly being TRBD1 (6 bases). Germline V lookup: CDR1 LNHDA, CDR2 SQIVND (reference sequence). The CDR3 totals 11 residues. Written as DNA, the CDR3 is TGTGCCAGTACTATAGGACAGCGAGCTTTCTTT. This translates into CASTIGQRAFF.

This clonotype was seen at least ten times. The chain recombines TRBV20-1 with TRBJ2-7; weak D call: TRBD1 (6 bases). The CDR3 loop spans 14 amino acids. Trimming cost V 0 bases and J 3 bases, with 12 bases left between them. Germline V gene data show CDR1 as DFQATT and CDR2 as SNEGSKA (reference sequence). CDR3 in DNA: TGCAGTGCTAGAGAAAGGGACACCTACTACGAGCAGTACTTC. It specifies CSARERDTYYEQYF.

This clonotype was detected many times. The chain is built from TRBV7-8 and TRBJ2-7; D ambiguous. This CDR3 has 16 amino acids. Germline-derived CDR1 and CDR2 are SGHVS and FQNEAQ. V dropped 2 bases and J dropped 3 bases, with 17 bases sitting between them. The CDR3 coding sequence is TGTGCCAGCAGCTTAAGCACCTCACCTCTCGGCTACGAGCAGTACTTC. Its translation is CASSLSTSPLGYEQYF.

With respect to this clonotype: Given a much more abundant clone one base away, this may be a read error. This sequence joins TRBV7-2 and TRBJ2-1, with TRBD2 as a possible D gene (6 bases). The CDR3 is 14 amino acids. Germline V CDR1 and CDR2: SGHTA, FQGNSA. CDR3 in DNA: TGTGCCAGCAGCCTTCTCTCCACTAGCAATGAGCGGTTCTTC. Encoded protein: CASSLLSTSNERFF.

This clonotype was observed a handful of times. V usage is TRBV9 and J usage is TRBJ2-1, with TRBD2 identical over 13 bases. The CDR3 covers 15 residues. Germline V gene lookup returns CDR1 SGDLS and CDR2 YYNGEE. Trimming cost V 5 bases and J 6 bases; bases outside gene matches: 5. DNA of the CDR3: TGTGCCAGCAGTGAACTAGCGGGAGGGGGCAATGAGCAGTTCTTC. The encoded protein is CASSELAGGGNEQFF.

The J gene is TRBJ2-7, the V gene TRBV2, with D uncertain. The CDR3 runs to 12 residues. From germline, CDR1 is SNHLY and CDR2 FYNNEI. V lost 9 bases and J 9 bases, leaving 18 bases between the germline ends. Written as DNA, the CDR3 is TGTGCCAGTTGTTGCCAGCAGGCGAGGCAGTACTTC. Its protein is CASCCQQARQYF. Full variable domain (rest looked up from reference TRBV2 and TRBJ2-7): EPEVTQTPSHQVTQMGQEVILRCVPISNHLYFYWYRQILGQKVEFLVSFYNNEISEKSEIFDDQFSVERPDGSNFTLKIRSTKLEDSAMYFCASCCQQARQYFGPGTRLTVT.

This clonotype appeared a few times. This could be a read error, since a much larger clone is one nucleotide away. The CDR3: CANSLLPWSGTSDTQYF. In DNA, the CDR3 is TGTGCCAACAGTTTGCTCCCTTGGAGCGGGACTTCAGATACGCAGTATTTT. The chain recombines TRBV28 with TRBJ2-3; 7 bases line up with TRBD2. The germline gives CDR1 MDHEN, CDR2 SYDVKM. The CDR3 is made up of 17 amino acids.

This clonotype appeared a few times. At one end, the junction sequence differs from germline, possibly due to a read error. V usage is TRBV7-2 and J usage is TRBJ2-5, with 11 bases fitting TRBD2. CDR1 and CDR2 from the germline V gene are SGHTA and FQGNSA. This CDR3 comprises 15 residues. The CDR3 loop reads CASSLAGLAEETQCF. The CDR3 DNA sequence: TGTGCCAGCAGCTTAGCGGGACTAGCGGAAGAGACCCAGTGCTTC.